This T cell receptor beta chain was captured in a study of blood T cell repertoires in COVID-19. Only in-frame clones appear in the TCRdb table, and some are missing; sequencing was by immunoSEQ multiplex PCR. This table has about 220,000 clones, 88% appearing once. This CDR3 has 15 amino acids. Looked up from germline, CDR1 is LNHDA and CDR2 is SQIVND (reference sequence). V was pared by 7 bases and J by 8 bases, with 23 bases between. This receptor was obtained from a woman in her 30s who had recovered from COVID-19. Source material: PBMCs or T cells enriched from blood (not recorded which). The chain uses TRBV19 and TRBJ1-2; TRBD1 is a possible D gene (6 bases). CDR3 region: CASTSPAGGAGGYTF. In DNA form, the CDR3 reads TGTGCCAGTACCTCCCCAGCGGGGGGCGCGGGAGGCTACACCTTC.